The rows below give T cell receptor beta chains drawn from one sample of a study of post-analysis software for immune sequencing data. In TCRdb, the PCR reads were re-called with MiXCR into one record per CDR3 protein. There are a few hundred thousand distinct CDR3 sequences in the sample; 30% to 45% occur only once, and under 5.5% lies in the top ten. The source material was blood. These receptors were collected from a girl aged 5 to 17 with multiple sclerosis. Each CDR3 is given with its conserved first and last residue. Each record gives: D gene, V gene, clone size, J gene, CDR3 protein, CDR3 DNA. The D gene is left open where the match is weak. A clone size is listed for some rows: how often the clone was seen (once, few, many), or a class if it is expanded.

d_call: TRBD1
v_call: TRBV5-1
clone_size: few
j_call: TRBJ1-1
cdr3_aa: CASSGTGRGTTEAFF
cdr3_nt: TGCGCCAGCAGCGGGACAGGGCGGGGGACCACTGAAGCTTTCTTT

d_call: .
v_call: TRBV5-1
clone_size: .
j_call: TRBJ2-3
cdr3_aa: CASSLGMYTDTQYF
cdr3_nt: TGCGCCAGCAGCTTGGGGATGTACACAGATACGCAGTATTTT

d_call: .
v_call: TRBV15
clone_size: few
j_call: TRBJ2-2
cdr3_aa: CATSRVRAEQINTGELFF
cdr3_nt: TGTGCCACCAGCAGAGTGAGGGCTGAACAGATCAACACCGGGGAGCTGTTTTTT

d_call: .
v_call: TRBV20-1
clone_size: .
j_call: TRBJ2-7
cdr3_aa: CSARVASVAYEQYF
cdr3_nt: TGCAGTGCTAGAGTGGCTAGCGTGGCCTACGAGCAGTACTTC

d_call: TRBD1
v_call: TRBV20-1
clone_size: .
j_call: TRBJ1-1
cdr3_aa: CSARFRGDTEAFF
cdr3_nt: TGCAGTGCTAGATTCAGGGGGGATACTGAAGCTTTCTTT

d_call: TRBD1
v_call: TRBV5-1
clone_size: .
j_call: TRBJ2-7
cdr3_aa: CASSLDQAGGLSSEQYF
cdr3_nt: TGCGCCAGCAGCTTGGATCAGGCAGGGGGTCTGTCCTCCGAGCAGTACTTC

d_call: TRBD1
v_call: TRBV24-1
clone_size: many
j_call: TRBJ1-2
cdr3_aa: CATSPQGTPREGYTF
cdr3_nt: TGTGCCACCAGCCCACAGGGGACCCCACGGGAAGGCTACACCTTC

d_call: .
v_call: TRBV28
clone_size: .
j_call: TRBJ2-7
cdr3_aa: CASSLEAETYEQYF
cdr3_nt: TGTGCCAGCAGTTTGGAGGCAGAGACCTACGAGCAGTACTTC

d_call: .
v_call: TRBV5-1
clone_size: .
j_call: TRBJ2-3
cdr3_aa: CASRKALSTDTQYF
cdr3_nt: TGCGCCAGCAGGAAGGCTCTAAGCACAGATACGCAGTATTTT

d_call: .
v_call: TRBV6-5
clone_size: .
j_call: TRBJ2-5
cdr3_aa: CASSYNPYQETQYF
cdr3_nt: TGTGCCAGCAGTTACAACCCCTATCAAGAGACCCAGTACTTC

d_call: TRBD2
v_call: TRBV2
clone_size: many
j_call: TRBJ2-1
cdr3_aa: CASSGGLAVNNEQFF
cdr3_nt: TGTGCCAGCAGTGGGGGACTAGCGGTGAACAATGAGCAGTTCTTC

d_call: TRBD1
v_call: TRBV6-5
clone_size: .
j_call: TRBJ1-1
cdr3_aa: CASSYRQGRTEAFF
cdr3_nt: TGTGCCAGCAGTTACCGACAGGGAAGGACTGAAGCTTTCTTT

d_call: .
v_call: TRBV2
clone_size: many
j_call: TRBJ2-1
cdr3_aa: CASSQQPEGRGQSNEQFF
cdr3_nt: TGTGCCAGCAGTCAGCAGCCCGAGGGCAGGGGACAAAGCAATGAGCAGTTCTTC

d_call: .
v_call: TRBV7-6
clone_size: .
j_call: TRBJ2-3
cdr3_aa: CASSRGDTDTQYF
cdr3_nt: TGTGCCAGCAGCCGCGGCGACACAGATACGCAGTATTTT

d_call: .
v_call: TRBV11-2
clone_size: many
j_call: TRBJ1-1
cdr3_aa: CASRRPGDTEAFF
cdr3_nt: TGTGCCAGCAGGAGACCAGGGGACACTGAAGCTTTCTTT

d_call: .
v_call: TRBV4-1
clone_size: .
j_call: TRBJ2-1
cdr3_aa: CASSQEGQGGRFF
cdr3_nt: TGCGCCAGCAGCCAAGAAGGCCAGGGCGGACGGTTCTTC

d_call: .
v_call: TRBV27
clone_size: many
j_call: TRBJ1-5
cdr3_aa: CATGGGGQPQHF
cdr3_nt: TGTGCCACCGGGGGGGGAGGCCAGCCCCAGCATTTT

d_call: .
v_call: TRBV5-1
clone_size: .
j_call: TRBJ2-7
cdr3_aa: CASSIKGGDYEQYF
cdr3_nt: TGCGCCAGCAGCATCAAGGGGGGCGACTACGAGCAGTACTTC

d_call: TRBD2
v_call: TRBV5-1
clone_size: .
j_call: TRBJ2-2
cdr3_aa: CASSTTSIGTGELFF
cdr3_nt: TGCGCCAGCAGCACGACTAGCATTGGCACCGGGGAGCTGTTTTTT

d_call: .
v_call: TRBV20-1
clone_size: few
j_call: TRBJ2-7
cdr3_aa: CSARDPSSYEQYF
cdr3_nt: TGCAGTGCTAGAGATCCCAGTTCCTACGAGCAGTACTTC

d_call: .
v_call: TRBV24-1
clone_size: many
j_call: TRBJ2-1
cdr3_aa: CATSDPGREYNEQFF
cdr3_nt: TGTGCCACCAGTGACCCGGGACGGGAATACAATGAGCAGTTCTTC

d_call: .
v_call: TRBV10-3
clone_size: many
j_call: TRBJ1-6
cdr3_aa: CAVRAGFTYNSPLHF
cdr3_nt: TGTGCCGTTCGGGCGGGGTTCACCTATAATTCACCCCTCCACTTT

d_call: .
v_call: TRBV5-1
clone_size: many
j_call: TRBJ2-3
cdr3_aa: CASSLEGPRGDTQYF
cdr3_nt: TGCGCCAGCAGCTTGGAGGGACCGAGGGGAGATACGCAGTATTTT

d_call: .
v_call: TRBV10-3
clone_size: many
j_call: TRBJ2-5
cdr3_aa: CAIKSGGQETQYF
cdr3_nt: TGTGCCATCAAGTCTGGCGGACAAGAGACCCAGTACTTC

d_call: .
v_call: TRBV28
clone_size: .
j_call: TRBJ2-7
cdr3_aa: CASSLGGSPYEQYF
cdr3_nt: TGTGCCAGCAGTTTAGGAGGGAGTCCCTACGAGCAGTACTTC

d_call: TRBD1
v_call: TRBV20-1
clone_size: many
j_call: TRBJ1-5
cdr3_aa: CSARTGANQPQHF
cdr3_nt: TGCAGTGCTCGGACAGGGGCAAATCAGCCCCAGCATTTT

d_call: TRBD1
v_call: TRBV28
clone_size: many
j_call: TRBJ2-1
cdr3_aa: CASSLTGYYNEQFF
cdr3_nt: TGTGCCAGCAGTCTGACAGGGTACTACAATGAGCAGTTCTTC

d_call: .
v_call: TRBV29-1
clone_size: .
j_call: TRBJ1-2
cdr3_aa: CSVGGGGPRYGYTF
cdr3_nt: TGCAGCGTTGGGGGAGGCGGTCCTCGCTATGGCTACACCTTC

d_call: .
v_call: TRBV20-1
clone_size: .
j_call: TRBJ2-7
cdr3_aa: CSARDPSGWSEQYF
cdr3_nt: TGCAGTGCTAGAGATCCTTCGGGTTGGAGCGAGCAGTACTTC

d_call: TRBD2
v_call: TRBV3-1
clone_size: .
j_call: TRBJ2-3
cdr3_aa: CASSQVAGGRADTQYF
cdr3_nt: TGTGCCAGCAGCCAAGTCGCGGGGGGCCGCGCAGATACGCAGTATTTT

d_call: TRBD1
v_call: TRBV28
clone_size: few
j_call: TRBJ1-1
cdr3_aa: CASSPGQGMNTEAFF
cdr3_nt: TGTGCCAGCAGTCCCGGACAGGGGATGAACACTGAAGCTTTCTTT

d_call: TRBD1
v_call: TRBV20-1
clone_size: few
j_call: TRBJ2-7
cdr3_aa: CSASWTGAHEQYF
cdr3_nt: TGCAGTGCTAGCTGGACAGGGGCCCACGAGCAGTACTTC

d_call: TRBD2
v_call: TRBV14
clone_size: many
j_call: TRBJ2-5
cdr3_aa: CASSPGRTSGRYQETQYF
cdr3_nt: TGTGCCAGCAGCCCCGGGCGGACTAGCGGGAGGTATCAAGAGACCCAGTACTTC

d_call: TRBD2
v_call: TRBV4-1
clone_size: few
j_call: TRBJ2-2
cdr3_aa: CASSQDRTSGSTGELFF
cdr3_nt: TGCGCCAGCAGCCAAGACAGGACTAGCGGGAGTACGGGGGAGCTGTTTTTT

d_call: TRBD1
v_call: TRBV25-1
clone_size: few
j_call: TRBJ2-4
cdr3_aa: CASSRATGTGRFEAKNIQYF
cdr3_nt: TGTGCCAGCTCCCGGGCCACCGGGACAGGGCGTTTCGAGGCCAAAAACATTCAGTACTTC

d_call: .
v_call: TRBV20-1
clone_size: many
j_call: TRBJ2-1
cdr3_aa: CSANQESYNEQFF
cdr3_nt: TGCAGTGCAAACCAAGAGTCCTACAATGAGCAGTTCTTC

d_call: .
v_call: TRBV4-1
clone_size: many
j_call: TRBJ2-5
cdr3_aa: CASSPVLLNQETQYF
cdr3_nt: TGCGCCAGCAGCCCAGTTCTGTTGAATCAAGAGACCCAGTACTTC

d_call: .
v_call: TRBV20-1
clone_size: many
j_call: TRBJ2-5
cdr3_aa: CSARQVIAGNQETQYF
cdr3_nt: TGCAGTGCTAGGCAGGTGATTGCGGGGAACCAAGAGACCCAGTACTTC

d_call: TRBD1
v_call: TRBV19
clone_size: .
j_call: TRBJ1-2
cdr3_aa: CASRQGASGYTF
cdr3_nt: TGTGCCAGTAGGCAGGGGGCATCTGGCTACACCTTC

d_call: .
v_call: TRBV5-6
clone_size: many
j_call: TRBJ1-2
cdr3_aa: CASSRDGYGYTF
cdr3_nt: TGTGCCAGCAGCCGCGATGGATATGGCTACACCTTC

d_call: .
v_call: TRBV5-1
clone_size: few
j_call: TRBJ2-7
cdr3_aa: CASSQDTEQYF
cdr3_nt: TGCGCCAGCAGCCAAGATACAGAGCAGTACTTC

d_call: .
v_call: TRBV29-1
clone_size: many
j_call: TRBJ2-5
cdr3_aa: CSVENINQETQYF
cdr3_nt: TGCAGCGTTGAAAACATTAACCAAGAGACCCAGTACTTC